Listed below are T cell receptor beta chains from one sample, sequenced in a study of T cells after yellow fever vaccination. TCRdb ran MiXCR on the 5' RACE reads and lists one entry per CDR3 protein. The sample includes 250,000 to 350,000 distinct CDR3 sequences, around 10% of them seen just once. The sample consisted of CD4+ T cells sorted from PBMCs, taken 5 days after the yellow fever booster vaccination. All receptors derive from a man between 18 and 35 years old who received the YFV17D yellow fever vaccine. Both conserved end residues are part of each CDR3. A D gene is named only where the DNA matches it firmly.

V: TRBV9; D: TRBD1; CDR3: CASSVQGALDTQYF
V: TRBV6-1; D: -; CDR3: CASDRRPNTEAFF
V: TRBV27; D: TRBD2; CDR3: CASSLFWSAGTSALTDTQYF
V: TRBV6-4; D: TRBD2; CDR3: CASSDRGVSTDTQYF
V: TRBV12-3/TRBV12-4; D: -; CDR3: CALAQANNEAFF
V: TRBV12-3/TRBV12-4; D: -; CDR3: CASSWQGTGELFF
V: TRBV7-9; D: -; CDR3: CASSPQGYGYTF
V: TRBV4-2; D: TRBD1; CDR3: CASSQEGQYNYGYTF
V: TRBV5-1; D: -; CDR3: CASSLEGVGNSPLHF
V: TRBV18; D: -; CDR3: CASSPTAAMNTEAFF
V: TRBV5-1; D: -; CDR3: CASSLGGAPKTQYF
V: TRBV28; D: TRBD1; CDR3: CASSQADRVREKLFF
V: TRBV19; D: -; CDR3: CASRPTEWENTEAFF
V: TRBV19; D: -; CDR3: CASSIALAPPYEQYF
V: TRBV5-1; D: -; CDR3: CASSSQEGDTQYF
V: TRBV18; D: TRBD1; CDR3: CASSPPGQGARKLFF
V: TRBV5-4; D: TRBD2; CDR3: CASSSRTRRASQYF
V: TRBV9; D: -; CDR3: CASSTPGGAGYNEQFF
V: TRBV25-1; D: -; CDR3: CASSDTLGEGGTQHF
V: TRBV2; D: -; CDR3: CASSEAFGGSEAFF
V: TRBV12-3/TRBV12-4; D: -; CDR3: CASSLAVYQPQHF
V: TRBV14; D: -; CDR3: CASSQLVSRGLGELFF
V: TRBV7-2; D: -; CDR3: CASSLADPWYF